This T cell receptor beta chain originates from a study of T cell changes during pregnancy in multiple sclerosis. The repertoire was sequenced with immunoSEQ multiplex PCR; TCRdb's copy has only in-frame clones and lacks some. This table holds around 22,000 clones, just over 90% found once. Trimming pared 3 bases from V and 5 bases from J, leaving 13 bases between. This CDR3 has 13 residues. Germline V lookup: CDR1 GTSNPN, CDR2 SVGIG (reference sequence). The clonotype comes from a female donor in good health, enrolled as a control in a pregnancy study. The material was CD4+ T cells from peripheral blood mononuclear cells, obtained after pregnancy. The chain recombines TRBV30 with TRBJ1-1, with D unclear. The CDR3, as DNA: TGTGCCTGGAGGCCAGATGAGGGAACTGAAGCTTTCTTT. Translation: CAWRPDEGTEAFF.